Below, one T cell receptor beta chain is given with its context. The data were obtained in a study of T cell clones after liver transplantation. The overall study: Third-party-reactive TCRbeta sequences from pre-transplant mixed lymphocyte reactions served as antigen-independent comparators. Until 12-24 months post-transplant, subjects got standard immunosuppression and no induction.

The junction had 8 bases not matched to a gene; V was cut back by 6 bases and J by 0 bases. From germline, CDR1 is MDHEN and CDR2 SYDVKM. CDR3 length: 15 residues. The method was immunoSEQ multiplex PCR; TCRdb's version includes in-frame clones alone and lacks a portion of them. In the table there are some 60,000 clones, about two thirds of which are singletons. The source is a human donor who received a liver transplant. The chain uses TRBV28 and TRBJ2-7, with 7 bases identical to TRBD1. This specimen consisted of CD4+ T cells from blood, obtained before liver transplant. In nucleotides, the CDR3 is TGTGCCAGCAGCTGGACAGGCTTTACCTCCTACGAGCAGTACTTC. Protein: CASSWTGFTSYEQYF.